This TCR beta chain was observed in a study of preoperative IRX-2 immunotherapy in early breast cancer. Profiled with immunoSEQ multiplex PCR; TCRdb holds only in-frame clones, not every one. The sample contains about 89,000 clones, 75% to 90% of which appear only once. The treatment here: preoperative locoregional IRX-2 cytokine immunotherapy. Deletions cut 2 bases from V and 4 bases from J, with 9 bases between. CDR1 is MNHGY, CDR2 SAAAGT, per germline. The CDR3 has 15 amino acids. This specimen was tumor tissue, taken after IRX-2 immunotherapy. The receptor comes from a human donor with breast cancer. The rearrangement links TRBV6-8 to TRBJ1-6, with D unclear. The CDR3 bases are TGTGCCAGCAGTTACACACCTAGGTATAATTCACCCCTCCACTTT. This gives the protein CASSYTPRYNSPLHF.